This T cell receptor beta chain was observed in a study of OX40 agonist ivuxolimab in advanced cancers. Study details: Patient treatment consisted of intravenous ivuxolimab administration every 2 weeks at 0.01 to 10 mg/kg. Age averaged about 66 years (range roughly 20 to 90), and around 87% were male. General study findings and limits: It was also the case that some nonresponders had low normalized T-cell clonal expansion.

Method: immunoSEQ multiplex PCR; TCRdb's copy keeps in-frame clones and lacks some. The data contain more than 80,000 clones, about 91% of them singletons. Details on this clone: Antigen unknown.

V dropped 0 bases and J dropped 0; count of bases not matched to a gene: 6. CDR3 length equals 17 residues. The investigators sampled blood at baseline, at cycle 4 day 1, and at cycle 7 day 1. The TCR sequence derives from an adult with an advanced solid tumor such as melanoma, head and neck, liver or kidney cancer. V usage is TRBV5-3 and J usage is TRBJ2-1; 7 bases map to TRBD2. TRBV5-3 is identified as an open reading frame with a role that is uncertain. Sequencing used CD4+ or CD8+ T cells sorted from blood, obtained in a trial of the OX40 agonist ivuxolimab. CDR3 DNA: TGTGCCAGAAGCTTGGTGGCTAGCGGACCCTCCTACAATGAGCAGTTCTTC. It encodes CARSLVASGPSYNEQFF.